This T cell receptor beta chain was sequenced during a study of shared clonotypes between healthy human individuals. Notes on the study in general: It was anticipated that sequencing depth would influence how many clonotypes donors shared. Incomplete sequencing of sorted subsets was indicated by rarefaction despite large depth.

The donors were adults (healthy and HIV-negative) with no recent acute infections or vaccinations. Trimming removed 0 bases at V and 4 bases at J, with 13 bases between. This CDR3 spans 15 amino acids. Per the germline V gene, CDR1 is SGHRS and CDR2 is YFSETQ. TCRdb's copy holds only in-frame clones and misses some; the assay was immunoSEQ multiplex PCR. The repertoire consists of some 2,500,000 clones, with around 93% occurring once and the leading ten covering 0.37%. A remark on this clone: Its specificity is unknown.

V is TRBV5-1 and J is TRBJ1-2; D possibly corresponds to TRBD1 (6 bases). The sample comprised naive CD4+ T cells from PBMCs. The subset denotes: CD45RA+ positively selected. This receptor was taken from a man aged 18 to 29 in good health. Some clones in this sample may be carry-over from other donors' samples. The CDR3 nucleotides read TGCGCCAGCAGCTTGGCCCCGGGACAAGGCTATGGCTACACCTTC. Amino acids: CASSLAPGQGYGYTF. Drawing the rest from reference TRBV5-1 and TRBJ1-2, the complete variable domain is KAGVTQTPRYLIKTRGQQVTLSCSPISGHRSVSWYQQTPGQGLQFLFEYFSETQRNKGNFPGRFSGRQFSNSRSEMNVSTLELGDSALYLCASSLAPGQGYGYTFGSGTRLTVV.